The rows below give T cell receptor beta chains drawn from one sample of a study of T cells in Graves' hyperthyroidism and ophthalmopathy. Each CDR3 protein gets one entry after TCRdb re-called the multiplex PCR reads with MiXCR. The table records over 550,000 distinct CDR3 sequences, 16% of them present only once. The sequencing input was blood. The source of these receptors is a woman between 18 and 30 years old with Graves' hyperthyroidism. Each CDR3 is given with its conserved first and last residue. D genes are given only for firm matches. The size entry is marked missing in some rows and otherwise reads once, few, many or a size class.

D gene: .
J gene: TRBJ2-5
clone size: many
V gene: TRBV12-3/TRBV12-4
CDR3 DNA: TGTGCCAGCAGTTTCAACAGGGAGACCCAGTACTTC
CDR3 protein: CASSFNRETQYF

D gene: .
J gene: TRBJ1-1
clone size: many
V gene: TRBV12-3/TRBV12-4
CDR3 DNA: TGTGCCAAGGGATTGGGGTGGATGAACACTGAAGCTTTCTTT
CDR3 protein: CAKGLGWMNTEAFF

D gene: .
J gene: TRBJ2-7
clone size: .
V gene: TRBV14
CDR3 DNA: TGTGCCAGCAATCCTGTGACACAGCCGCCGAAGCAGTACTTC
CDR3 protein: CASNPVTQPPKQYF

D gene: .
J gene: TRBJ2-4
clone size: .
V gene: TRBV3-1
CDR3 DNA: TGTGCCAGCAGCCAAGAAGGAGGGGGGGCCCTAGCCAAAAACATTCAGTACTTC
CDR3 protein: CASSQEGGGALAKNIQYF

D gene: .
J gene: TRBJ2-2
clone size: few
V gene: TRBV4-1
CDR3 DNA: TGCGCCAGCAGCCAAATGGGGCCGCTATGGGGGGAGCTGTTTTTT
CDR3 protein: CASSQMGPLWGELFF

D gene: TRBD2
J gene: TRBJ2-3
clone size: .
V gene: TRBV28
CDR3 DNA: TGTGCCAGCAGTTTTTGGACTAGCGGGAGGGATACGCAGTATTTT
CDR3 protein: CASSFWTSGRDTQYF

D gene: .
J gene: TRBJ1-5
clone size: .
V gene: TRBV6-2/TRBV6-3
CDR3 DNA: TGTGCCAGCAGTTACCGCAAGGATCAGCCCCAGCATTTT
CDR3 protein: CASSYRKDQPQHF

D gene: .
J gene: TRBJ2-7
clone size: many
V gene: TRBV12-3/TRBV12-4
CDR3 DNA: TGTGCCAGCAGACAGACAGGCGGAGGCTACGAGCAGTACTTC
CDR3 protein: CASRQTGGGYEQYF

D gene: .
J gene: TRBJ1-2
clone size: few
V gene: TRBV4-1
CDR3 DNA: TGCGCCAGCAGCTCGCGACCCCGAACATCCCAAAACTATGGCTACACCTTC
CDR3 protein: CASSSRPRTSQNYGYTF

D gene: TRBD1
J gene: TRBJ2-1
clone size: few
V gene: TRBV7-8
CDR3 DNA: TGTGCCGGCAGCCATGATACAGGGGATGAGCAGTTCTTC
CDR3 protein: CAGSHDTGDEQFF

D gene: TRBD2
J gene: TRBJ2-5
clone size: few
V gene: TRBV29-1
CDR3 DNA: TGCAGCGTGCTCGAGTGGAGGCTAGCGGAAGAGACCCAGTACTTC
CDR3 protein: CSVLEWRLAEETQYF

D gene: TRBD2
J gene: TRBJ2-7
clone size: many
V gene: TRBV6-1
CDR3 DNA: TGTGCCAGCAGTCATGCGGGGGGGCAGTACGAGCAGTACTTC
CDR3 protein: CASSHAGGQYEQYF

D gene: .
J gene: TRBJ2-5
clone size: many
V gene: TRBV20-1
CDR3 DNA: TGCAGTGCCCCGAATCTCGACAGTAAAGAGACCCAGTACTTC
CDR3 protein: CSAPNLDSKETQYF

D gene: .
J gene: TRBJ2-3
clone size: many
V gene: TRBV20-1
CDR3 DNA: TGCAGTGCTAGAGTTCCCAGTCGGTCGTCGGATACGCAGTATTTT
CDR3 protein: CSARVPSRSSDTQYF

D gene: .
J gene: TRBJ2-1
clone size: .
V gene: TRBV24-1
CDR3 DNA: TGTGCCACCAGTGTCACCATGACCGGTGAGCAGTTCTTC
CDR3 protein: CATSVTMTGEQFF

D gene: TRBD1
J gene: TRBJ1-2
clone size: many
V gene: TRBV12-3/TRBV12-4
CDR3 DNA: TGTGCCAGTGGACAGGGGGTAGGCTATGGCTACACCTTC
CDR3 protein: CASGQGVGYGYTF

D gene: .
J gene: TRBJ1-3
clone size: .
V gene: TRBV7-9
CDR3 DNA: TGTGCCAGCAGCTTAGCGCGCAAAGCAAACACCATATATTTT
CDR3 protein: CASSLARKANTIYF

D gene: .
J gene: TRBJ2-7
clone size: many
V gene: TRBV20-1
CDR3 DNA: TGCAGTGCTAGTGACCCCTACGAGCAGTACTTC
CDR3 protein: CSASDPYEQYF

D gene: .
J gene: TRBJ2-5
clone size: few
V gene: TRBV5-1
CDR3 DNA: TGCGCCAGCAGCTTGGACTGGGACAAGGAGACCCAGTACTTC
CDR3 protein: CASSLDWDKETQYF

D gene: .
J gene: TRBJ1-4
clone size: many
V gene: TRBV3-1
CDR3 DNA: TGTGCCAGCAGCCATCAATCACAGACGGAAAAACTGTTTTTT
CDR3 protein: CASSHQSQTEKLFF

D gene: .
J gene: TRBJ2-3
clone size: few
V gene: TRBV11-2
CDR3 DNA: TGTGCCAGCAGCTTGATACGAGGGGATACGCAGTATTTT
CDR3 protein: CASSLIRGDTQYF

D gene: .
J gene: TRBJ1-5
clone size: many
V gene: TRBV24-1
CDR3 DNA: TGTGCCACCAGTGACTCCCTCGCAGCCGGACAGTTTCGTAATCAGCCCCAGCATTTT
CDR3 protein: CATSDSLAAGQFRNQPQHF

D gene: TRBD1
J gene: TRBJ1-2
clone size: few
V gene: TRBV9
CDR3 DNA: TGTGCCGGCAGCGGACAGGGAACCAACTATGGCTACACCTTC
CDR3 protein: CAGSGQGTNYGYTF

D gene: TRBD1
J gene: TRBJ1-5
clone size: many
V gene: TRBV20-1
CDR3 DNA: TGCAGTGCTAGTGACAGGGTTATAGGGGCCCAGCATTTT
CDR3 protein: CSASDRVIGAQHF